The rows below give T cell receptor beta chains drawn from one sample of a study of blood T cells in healthy people across ages. From the 5' RACE reads, TCRdb called clonotypes with MiXCR, one entry per CDR3 protein. The table records roughly 1.4 million distinct CDR3 sequences, around 59% of them present only once. Material for sequencing was blood. These receptor sequences come from a man younger than 35 in good health. Both conserved end residues are part of each CDR3. A D gene is named only where the DNA matches it firmly. Size values are once, few and many counts, or a class for expanded clones, and some rows have none.

CDR3	DNA	V	J	size	D
CASSLPGAVTEAFF	TGTGCCAGCAGTTTACCGGGGGCAGTCACTGAAGCTTTCTTT	TRBV27	TRBJ1-1	.	.
CASSPLGTNTEAFF	TGTGCCAGCAGCCCGCTGGGAACCAACACTGAAGCTTTCTTT	TRBV7-8	TRBJ1-1	few	.
CASSSGLAGGPAYNEQFF	TGTGCCAGCAGTTCTGGACTAGCGGGAGGGCCGGCCTACAATGAGCAGTTCTTC	TRBV27	TRBJ2-1	.	TRBD2
CSVEGDRGHEQYF	TGCAGCGTTGAGGGAGACAGGGGCCACGAGCAGTACTTC	TRBV29-1	TRBJ2-7	few	TRBD1
CASSLTRGALDTIYF	TGTGCCAGCAGCTTAACTCGGGGGGCGTTGGACACCATATATTTT	TRBV7-6	TRBJ1-3	.	.
CASSLTRGTGDYEQYF	TGTGCCAGCAGCTTGACGAGGGGGACTGGAGACTACGAGCAGTACTTC	TRBV7-2	TRBJ2-7	.	.
CASSSTGVGYNEQFF	TGCGCCAGCAGCTCGACAGGGGTAGGTTACAATGAGCAGTTCTTC	TRBV5-1	TRBJ2-1	.	TRBD1
CASSLSGAKGNEQFF	TGTGCCAGCAGTTTATCCGGGGCCAAGGGCAATGAGCAGTTCTTC	TRBV12-3/TRBV12-4	TRBJ2-1	few	.
CASSWRGPMNTEAFF	TGTGCCAGCAGTTGGAGGGGGCCCATGAACACTGAAGCTTTCTTT	TRBV12-3/TRBV12-4	TRBJ1-1	.	TRBD1
CASSTGGAKRSPLHF	TGTGCCAGCAGTACAGGGGGCGCGAAAAGATCACCCCTCCACTTT	TRBV7-9	TRBJ1-6	.	TRBD1
CASSLKDRAYEQYF	TGTGCCAGCAGCTTAAAGGACAGGGCCTACGAGCAGTACTTC	TRBV9	TRBJ2-7	few	TRBD1
CATSRGPGEQYEQYF	TGTGCCACCAGCAGAGGACCCGGGGAACAATACGAGCAGTACTTC	TRBV15	TRBJ2-7	.	.
CASSLYTTYEQYF	TGCGCCAGCAGCTTGTATACCACCTACGAGCAGTACTTC	TRBV5-1	TRBJ2-7	many	.
CASSQDVVRYEQYF	TGTGCCAGCAGCCAAGATGTGGTACGCTACGAGCAGTACTTC	TRBV4-2	TRBJ2-7	.	.
CASSYGQGIETQYF	TGTGCCAGCAGTTATGGGCAGGGTATAGAGACCCAGTACTTC	TRBV6-5	TRBJ2-5	.	.
CASSLDVHEQYF	TGTGCCAGCAGCTTAGACGTCCACGAGCAGTACTTC	TRBV7-2	TRBJ2-7	.	.
CSASPLGRTNSYEQYF	TGCAGTGCTAGTCCTCTCGGACGCACAAACTCCTACGAGCAGTACTTC	TRBV20-1	TRBJ2-7	.	.
CASSNSGRGYNEQFF	TGCGCCAGCAGCAACAGCGGGAGGGGATACAATGAGCAGTTCTTC	TRBV4-1	TRBJ2-1	.	TRBD2
CASSQTSDTQYF	TGTGCCAGCAGTCAAACCAGCGATACGCAGTATTTT	TRBV6-5	TRBJ2-3	.	.
CASSSYRGEQYF	TGTGCCAGCAGTTCCTACCGAGGGGAGCAGTACTTC	TRBV27	TRBJ2-7	many	.
CSASGTLGSDTQYF	TGCAGTGCTAGCGGGACCCTCGGATCAGATACGCAGTATTTT	TRBV20-1	TRBJ2-3	.	.
CASSVNRGSYNEQFF	TGTGCCAGCTCAGTGAACAGGGGTTCTTACAATGAGCAGTTCTTC	TRBV18	TRBJ2-1	.	TRBD1
CASWTPRDTEAFF	TGTGCCAGCTGGACGCCCCGAGACACTGAAGCTTTCTTT	TRBV6-5	TRBJ1-1	.	.
CASSQLAGEPDTQYF	TGTGCCAGCAGTCAACTAGCGGGGGAACCAGATACGCAGTATTTT	TRBV14	TRBJ2-3	once	TRBD2
CASSQDAGSSETQYF	TGCGCCAGCAGCCAAGATGCAGGGAGTTCAGAGACCCAGTACTTC	TRBV4-1	TRBJ2-5	few	.
CASSFRVSGQGAYGYTF	TGTGCCAGCAGTTTTCGGGTATCCGGACAGGGAGCCTATGGCTACACCTTC	TRBV12-3/TRBV12-4	TRBJ1-2	.	TRBD1
CASRIAAGGPNEQFF	TGTGCCAGCAGAATAGCAGCGGGAGGGCCCAATGAGCAGTTCTTC	TRBV27	TRBJ2-1	.	TRBD2
CATSREGLAGGREQFF	TGTGCCACCAGCAGAGAGGGACTAGCGGGAGGCAGGGAGCAGTTCTTC	TRBV15	TRBJ2-1	.	TRBD2
CASRPTGAGTDTQYF	TGTGCCAGCAGACCGACAGGGGCCGGCACAGATACGCAGTATTTT	TRBV5-6	TRBJ2-3	.	TRBD1
CASRYSSGAVIFYEQYF	TGTGCCAGCAGGTACTCTAGCGGTGCCGTTATTTTCTACGAGCAGTACTTC	TRBV2	TRBJ2-7	.	TRBD2
CASSPGYRGRSNYGYTF	TGTGCCAGCAGCCCGGGGTACAGGGGACGTTCTAACTATGGCTACACCTTC	TRBV7-8	TRBJ1-2	.	TRBD1
CASSQDGGRTPRGELFF	TGCGCCAGCAGCCAAGATGGAGGACGGACACCGAGGGGGGAGCTGTTTTTT	TRBV4-1	TRBJ2-2	.	.
CASSLEMNSPYGYTF	TGTGCCAGCAGCTTAGAAATGAACTCACCCTATGGCTACACCTTC	TRBV11-2	TRBJ1-2	.	.
CASGVGGQYNEQFF	TGTGCTAGTGGTGTGGGTGGGCAGTACAATGAGCAGTTCTTC	TRBV12-5	TRBJ2-1	.	.
CASSFGPPTSGSDEQYF	TGTGCCAGCAGTTTTGGGCCCCCTACTAGCGGGAGTGACGAGCAGTACTTC	TRBV12-3/TRBV12-4	TRBJ2-7	.	TRBD2
CASSLAGRRADTQYF	TGTGCCAGCAGTTTAGCAGGGCGCCGGGCAGATACGCAGTATTTT	TRBV12-3/TRBV12-4	TRBJ2-3	few	.
CASSLRRGPNSPLHF	TGCGCCAGCAGCCTACGGAGGGGGCCCAATTCACCCCTCCACTTT	TRBV5-1	TRBJ1-6	.	TRBD1
CASSNPTYRDRVTDTQYF	TGTGCCAGCAGCAACCCAACATACCGGGACAGAGTAACAGATACGCAGTATTTT	TRBV21-1	TRBJ2-3	few	.
CSAGRGENTYEQYF	TGCAGTGCCGGGCGGGGGGAAAATACCTACGAGCAGTACTTC	TRBV20-1	TRBJ2-7	.	TRBD2
CASIQGSLGTQYF	TGTGCCAGCATACAGGGGTCCCTCGGGACCCAGTACTTC	TRBV2	TRBJ2-5	.	TRBD1
CASSLVTGGAGETQYF	TGTGCCAGCAGCTTGGTGACAGGGGGCGCGGGGGAGACCCAGTACTTC	TRBV5-5	TRBJ2-5	many	TRBD1
CASSLSLAGTGTDTQYF	TGTGCCAGCAGTTTATCACTAGCGGGGACGGGCACAGATACGCAGTATTTT	TRBV28	TRBJ2-3	.	TRBD2
CSAGRLGPTNEQYF	TGCAGTGCTGGACGTTTGGGGCCAACTAACGAGCAGTACTTC	TRBV20-1	TRBJ2-7	few	.
CASSSGVVFGEQFF	TGTGCCAGCAGTAGCGGGGTGGTATTTGGTGAGCAGTTCTTC	TRBV7-2	TRBJ2-1	few	TRBD2
CASMGTGTDTQYF	TGTGCCAGCATGGGGACAGGCACAGATACGCAGTATTTT	TRBV6-2/TRBV6-3	TRBJ2-3	.	TRBD1
CASSGGQGLVNYNEQFF	TGCGCCAGCAGCGGGGGACAGGGCCTAGTGAACTACAATGAGCAGTTCTTC	TRBV5-1	TRBJ2-1	.	TRBD1
CASSRASGASTDTQYF	TGTGCCAGCAGTAGGGCTAGCGGCGCCAGCACAGATACGCAGTATTTT	TRBV6-5	TRBJ2-3	.	TRBD2
CASSKDQGPSPGYTF	TGTGCCAGCAGCAAAGATCAGGGGCCGTCTCCTGGCTACACCTTC	TRBV9	TRBJ1-2	.	.
CSATSGGSYEQYF	TGCAGTGCTACTAGCGGGGGCTCCTACGAGCAGTACTTC	TRBV20-1	TRBJ2-7	.	TRBD2
CASSPRTSGRNSEQFF	TGTGCCAGCAGCCCTCGGACTAGCGGGAGGAATAGTGAGCAGTTCTTC	TRBV9	TRBJ2-1	.	TRBD2